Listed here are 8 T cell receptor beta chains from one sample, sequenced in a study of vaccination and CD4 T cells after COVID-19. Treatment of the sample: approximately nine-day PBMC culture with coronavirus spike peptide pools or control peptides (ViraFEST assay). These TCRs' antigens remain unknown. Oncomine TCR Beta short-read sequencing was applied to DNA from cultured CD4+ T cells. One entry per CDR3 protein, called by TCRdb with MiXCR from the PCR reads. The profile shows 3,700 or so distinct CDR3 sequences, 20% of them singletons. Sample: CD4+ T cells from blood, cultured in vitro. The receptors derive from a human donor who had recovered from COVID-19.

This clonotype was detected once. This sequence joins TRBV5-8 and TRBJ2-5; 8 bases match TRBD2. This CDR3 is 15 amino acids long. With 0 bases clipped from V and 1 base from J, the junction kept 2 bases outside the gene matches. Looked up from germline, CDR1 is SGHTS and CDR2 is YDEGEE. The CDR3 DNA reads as TGTGCCAGCAGCTTGGTTCTAGCGGGCCAAGAGACCCAGTACTTC. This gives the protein CASSLVLAGQETQYF.

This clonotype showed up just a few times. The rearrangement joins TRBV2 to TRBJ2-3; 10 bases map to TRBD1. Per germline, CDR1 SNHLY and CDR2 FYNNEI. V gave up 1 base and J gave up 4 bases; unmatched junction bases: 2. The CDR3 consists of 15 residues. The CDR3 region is CASSEGDRGADTQYF. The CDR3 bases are TGTGCCAGCAGTGAAGGGGACAGGGGCGCAGATACGCAGTATTTT.

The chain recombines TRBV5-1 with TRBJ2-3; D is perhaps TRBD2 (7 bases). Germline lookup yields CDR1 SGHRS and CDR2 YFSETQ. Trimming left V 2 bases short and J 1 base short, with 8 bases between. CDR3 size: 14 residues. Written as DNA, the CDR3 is TGCGCCAGCAGCTTAGGGGGGGGCACAGATACGCAGTATTTT. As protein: CASSLGGGTDTQYF. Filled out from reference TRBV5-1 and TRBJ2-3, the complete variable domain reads KAGVTQTPRYLIKTRGQQVTLSCSPISGHRSVSWYQQTPGQGLQFLFEYFSETQRNKGNFPGRFSGRQFSNSRSEMNVSTLELGDSALYLCASSLGGGTDTQYFGPGTRLTVL.

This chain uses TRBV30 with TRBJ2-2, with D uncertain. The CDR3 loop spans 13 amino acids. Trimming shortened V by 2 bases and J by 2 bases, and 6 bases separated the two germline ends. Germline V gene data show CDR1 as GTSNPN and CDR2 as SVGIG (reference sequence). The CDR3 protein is CAWSRHNTGELFF. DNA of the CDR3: TGTGCCTGGAGTCGGCATAACACCGGGGAGCTGTTTTTT.

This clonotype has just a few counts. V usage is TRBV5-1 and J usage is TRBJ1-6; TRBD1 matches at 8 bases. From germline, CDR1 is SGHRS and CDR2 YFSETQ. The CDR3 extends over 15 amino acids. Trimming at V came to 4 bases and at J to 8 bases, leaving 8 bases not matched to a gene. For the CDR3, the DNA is TGCGCCAGCAGCGCAACGGACAGGGTTCATTCACCCCTCCACTTT. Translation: CASSATDRVHSPLHF.

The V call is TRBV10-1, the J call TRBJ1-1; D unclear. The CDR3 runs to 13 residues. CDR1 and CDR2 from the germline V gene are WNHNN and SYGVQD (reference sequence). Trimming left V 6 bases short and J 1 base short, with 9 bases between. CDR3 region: CASSWETNTEAFF. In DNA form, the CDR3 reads TGCGCCAGCAGCTGGGAGACGAACACTGAAGCTTTCTTT.

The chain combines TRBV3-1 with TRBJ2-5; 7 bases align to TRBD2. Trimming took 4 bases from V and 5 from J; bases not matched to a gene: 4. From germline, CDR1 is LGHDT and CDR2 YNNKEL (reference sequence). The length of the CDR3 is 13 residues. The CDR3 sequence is CASSLSGGETQYF. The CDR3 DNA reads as TGTGCCAGCAGCCTTTCCGGGGGGGAGACCCAGTACTTC.

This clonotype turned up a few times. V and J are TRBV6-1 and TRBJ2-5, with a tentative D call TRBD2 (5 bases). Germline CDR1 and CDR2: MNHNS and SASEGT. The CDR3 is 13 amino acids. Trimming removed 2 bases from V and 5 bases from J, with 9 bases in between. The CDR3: CASSELARETQYF. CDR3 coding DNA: TGTGCCAGCAGTGAACTAGCCCGGGAGACCCAGTACTTC.